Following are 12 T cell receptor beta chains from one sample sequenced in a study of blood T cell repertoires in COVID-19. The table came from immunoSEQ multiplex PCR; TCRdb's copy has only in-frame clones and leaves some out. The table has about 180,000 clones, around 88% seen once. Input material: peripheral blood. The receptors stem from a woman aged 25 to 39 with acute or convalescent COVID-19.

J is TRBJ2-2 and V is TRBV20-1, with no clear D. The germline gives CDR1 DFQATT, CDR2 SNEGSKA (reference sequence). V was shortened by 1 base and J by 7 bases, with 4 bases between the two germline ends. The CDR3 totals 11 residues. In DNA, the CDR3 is TGCAGTGCTAGAGCTAGCGGGGAGCTGTTTTTT. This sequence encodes CSARASGELFF.

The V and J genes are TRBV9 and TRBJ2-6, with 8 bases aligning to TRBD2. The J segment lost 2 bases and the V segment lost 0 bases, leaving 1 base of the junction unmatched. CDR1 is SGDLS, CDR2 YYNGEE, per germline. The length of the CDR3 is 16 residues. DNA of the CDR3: TGTGCCAGCAGCGTAGAACTAGCGGCTGGGGCCAACGTCCTGACTTTC. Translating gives CASSVELAAGANVLTF.

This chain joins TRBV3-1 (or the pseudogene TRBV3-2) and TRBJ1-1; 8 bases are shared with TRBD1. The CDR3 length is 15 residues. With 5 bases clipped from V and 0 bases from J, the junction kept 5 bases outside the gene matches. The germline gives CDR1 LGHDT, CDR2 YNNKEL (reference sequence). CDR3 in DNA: TGTGCCAGCAGCAGACAGGGGTCTATGAACACTGAAGCTTTCTTT. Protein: CASSRQGSMNTEAFF.

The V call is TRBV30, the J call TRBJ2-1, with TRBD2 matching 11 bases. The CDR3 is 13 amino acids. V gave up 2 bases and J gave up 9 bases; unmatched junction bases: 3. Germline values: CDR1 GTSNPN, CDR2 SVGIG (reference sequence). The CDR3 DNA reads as TGTGCCTGGAGTACTAGCGGGAGTACTGAGCAGTTCTTC. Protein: CAWSTSGSTEQFF.

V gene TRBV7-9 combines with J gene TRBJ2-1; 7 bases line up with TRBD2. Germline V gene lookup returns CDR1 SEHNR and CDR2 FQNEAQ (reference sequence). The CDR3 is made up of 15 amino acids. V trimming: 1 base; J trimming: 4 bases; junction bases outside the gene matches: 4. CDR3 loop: CASSLVGSGYNEQFF. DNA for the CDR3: TGTGCCAGCAGCTTAGTTGGTAGCGGGTACAATGAGCAGTTCTTC.

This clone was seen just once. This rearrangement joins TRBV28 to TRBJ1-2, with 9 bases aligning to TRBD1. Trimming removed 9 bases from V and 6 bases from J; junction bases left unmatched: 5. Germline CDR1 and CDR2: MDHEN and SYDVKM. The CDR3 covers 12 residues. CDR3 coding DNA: TGTGCCAGTACTACAGGGGGCAATGGCTACACCTTC. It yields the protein CASTTGGNGYTF.

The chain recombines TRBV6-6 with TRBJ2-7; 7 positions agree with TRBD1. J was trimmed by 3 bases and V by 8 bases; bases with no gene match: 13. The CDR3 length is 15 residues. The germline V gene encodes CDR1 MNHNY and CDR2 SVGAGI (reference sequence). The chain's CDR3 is CASGDSPSWGYEQYF. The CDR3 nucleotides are TGTGCCAGCGGGGACAGCCCCTCTTGGGGCTACGAGCAGTACTTC.

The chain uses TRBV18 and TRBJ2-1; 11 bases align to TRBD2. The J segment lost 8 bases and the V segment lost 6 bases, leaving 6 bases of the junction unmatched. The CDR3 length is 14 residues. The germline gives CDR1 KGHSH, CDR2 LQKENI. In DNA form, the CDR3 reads TGTGCCAGCTCCCCGACTAGCGGGGAATATGAGCAGTTCTTC. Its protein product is CASSPTSGEYEQFF.

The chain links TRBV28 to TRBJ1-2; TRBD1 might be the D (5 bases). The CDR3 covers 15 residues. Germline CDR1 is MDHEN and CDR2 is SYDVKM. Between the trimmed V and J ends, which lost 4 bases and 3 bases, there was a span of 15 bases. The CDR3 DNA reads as TGTGCCAGCAGTTCACCCCAGGGATCTTACTATGGCTACACCTTC. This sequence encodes CASSSPQGSYYGYTF.

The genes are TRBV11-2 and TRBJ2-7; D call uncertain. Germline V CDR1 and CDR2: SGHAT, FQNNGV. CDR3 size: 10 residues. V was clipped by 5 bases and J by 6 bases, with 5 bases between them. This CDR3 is CASSTTEQYF. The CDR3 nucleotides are TGTGCCAGCAGCACTACCGAGCAGTACTTC.

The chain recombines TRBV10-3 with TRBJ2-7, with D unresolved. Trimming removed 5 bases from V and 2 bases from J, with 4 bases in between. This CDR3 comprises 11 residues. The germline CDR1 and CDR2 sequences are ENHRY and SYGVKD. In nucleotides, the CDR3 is TGTGCCATCAGTAGCGCCTACGAGCAGTACTTC. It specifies CAISSAYEQYF.

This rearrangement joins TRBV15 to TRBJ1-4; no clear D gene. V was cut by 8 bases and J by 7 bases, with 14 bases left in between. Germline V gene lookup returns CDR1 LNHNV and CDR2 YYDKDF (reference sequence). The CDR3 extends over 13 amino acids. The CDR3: CATSVILGEKLFF. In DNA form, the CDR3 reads TGTGCCACCTCGGTAATCCTCGGTGAAAAACTGTTTTTT.